The 18 T cell receptor beta chains reported below all come from one sample, sequenced in a study of T cell responses to AZD1222 COVID-19 vaccine. Sequencing was performed with immunoSEQ multiplex PCR; in TCRdb, only in-frame clones are kept and a portion is missing. The repertoire holds 140,000 to 150,000 clones, with approximately 78% as singletons. The material sequenced was peripheral blood, taken on day 0 of MenACWY control vaccination. The origin of the receptors is an adult in good health.

The chain uses TRBV5-6 and TRBJ1-2, with a weak D call TRBD1 (5 bases). Germline CDR1 and CDR2: SGHDT and YYEEEE. CDR3 length: 17 amino acids. Trimming took off 0 bases at V and 0 bases at J, with 15 bases between the two ends. The CDR3 sequence: CASSLAGRQSPNYGYTF. CDR3 sequence (DNA): TGTGCCAGCAGCTTGGCGGGGAGACAGTCCCCTAACTATGGCTACACCTTC.

The chain recombines TRBV19 with TRBJ2-3, with 7 bases that match TRBD1. The CDR3 is 14 residues long. Germline CDR1 and CDR2: LNHDA and SQIVND (reference sequence). Trimming at V came to 6 bases and at J to 3 bases, leaving 6 bases not matched to a gene. The DNA of the CDR3 is TGTGCCAGTAGGAACACAGGGGTTACAGATACGCAGTATTTT. Encoded protein: CASRNTGVTDTQYF.

Note on this clone: This sample includes further DNA sequences coding for the same CDR3. The V and J genes are TRBV19 and TRBJ1-5; D is ambiguous. In germline, CDR1 is LNHDA, CDR2 SQIVND (reference sequence). The CDR3 runs 15 residues. V lost 4 bases and J 3 bases, leaving 13 bases between the germline ends. The chain's CDR3 is CASSTSGGNNQPQHF. DNA of the CDR3: TGTGCCAGTAGTACCAGTGGAGGGAACAATCAGCCCCAGCATTTT.

The gene calls are TRBV3-1 (or the pseudogene TRBV3-2) and TRBJ1-6, with D tentatively TRBD1 (6 bases). The CDR3 loop spans 16 amino acids. V was clipped by 0 bases and J by 7 bases, with 13 bases between them. The V gene's germline CDR1 is LGHDT and CDR2 YNNKEL (reference sequence). CDR3 in amino acids: CASSQELQGRNSPLHF. The DNA for the CDR3 is TGTGCCAGCAGCCAAGAACTACAGGGAAGAAATTCACCCCTCCACTTT.

This clone was detected only a few times. The rearrangement joins TRBV9 to TRBJ2-7; D call uncertain. The V and J ends lost 0 bases and 2 bases respectively, with 12 bases between them. The germline V gene encodes CDR1 SGDLS and CDR2 YYNGEE. This CDR3 has 15 amino acids. The CDR3 DNA follows: TGTGCCAGCAGCGTAGGTTCGCCTACCCCCTACGAGCAGTACGTC. Translated, it gives CASSVGSPTPYEQYV.

The chain carries TRBV21-1 and TRBJ2-3; the tabulated D call, TRBD1, remains unverified against the DNA. TRBV21-1 has pseudogene status. The CDR3 is 15 residues long. The CDR3 spells CASSKAGATTDTQYF. CDR3 nucleotides: TGTGCCAGCAGCAAAGCGGGGGCCACCACAGATACGCAGTATTTT.

This clone has a handful of counts. The CDR3 bases are TGTGCCAGCACCCCGTCGACAGGGCCAGATACGCAGTATTTT. Translation: CASTPSTGPDTQYF. The chain employs TRBV7-9 and TRBJ2-3; 7 bases line up with TRBD1. The germline CDR1 and CDR2 sequences are SEHNR and FQNEAQ (reference sequence). The CDR3 consists of 14 residues. V trimming: 7 bases; J trimming: 4 bases; junction bases outside the gene matches: 8.

The V call is TRBV21-1, the J call TRBJ2-7; TRBD2 is the table's D call, not checked against the DNA. TRBV21-1 is labeled a pseudogene. The CDR3 totals 13 residues. Here the CDR3 DNA reads TGTGCCAGCAGCAACATGAGCTCCTACGAGCAGTACTTC. Residues: CASSNMSSYEQYF.

This clone was counted a few times. The gene calls are TRBV11-2 and TRBJ2-7; D is uncertain. The CDR3 totals 14 residues. The V gene lost 3 bases and the J gene lost 1 base, with 10 bases spanning the gap. Looked up from germline, CDR1 is SGHAT and CDR2 is FQNNGV. CDR3 in DNA: TGTGCCAGCAGCTTCACGGGCCCATCCTACGAGCAGTACGTC. Translated: CASSFTGPSYEQYV.

The V and J genes are TRBV2 and TRBJ2-2; D not resolved. Trimming left V 5 bases short and J 4 bases short, with 2 bases between. CDR1 is SNHLY, CDR2 FYNNEI, per germline. The CDR3 totals 11 residues. CDR3 sequence: CASSFTGELFF. For the CDR3, the DNA is TGTGCCAGCAGTTTCACCGGGGAGCTGTTTTTT.

This clone was detected only a few times. The chain links TRBV7-9 to TRBJ2-7; D gene unclear. V was pared by 2 bases and J by 3 bases, with 8 bases between. The CDR3 consists of 13 residues. Germline CDR1 and CDR2: SEHNR and FQNEAQ (reference sequence). The CDR3 loop reads CASSLPSHYEQYF. CDR3 sequence (DNA): TGTGCCAGCAGCTTACCATCCCACTACGAGCAGTACTTC.

This clone was detected only a few times. This chain links TRBV14 with TRBJ2-7; D is ambiguous. Germline V gene data show CDR1 as SGHDN and CDR2 as FVKESK. The CDR3 loop spans 12 amino acids. Trimming removed 8 bases from V and 0 bases from J, with 8 bases in between. The CDR3 DNA sequence: TGTGCCAGCCCATACCCCTCCTACGAGCAGTACTTC. Its translation: CASPYPSYEQYF.

The chain recombines TRBV6-2 or TRBV6-3 with TRBJ1-5, with TRBD1 matching 8 bases. The CDR3 extends over 15 amino acids. Trimming removed 6 bases from V and 5 bases from J; junction bases left unmatched: 9. The germline gives CDR1 MNHEY, CDR2 SVGEGT. CDR3 DNA sequence: TGTGCCAGCAGCCCAGGAGGACAGGGCCATCAGCCCCAGCATTTT. Translating gives CASSPGGQGHQPQHF.

The V call is TRBV5-1, the J call TRBJ1-1, with D possibly being TRBD1 (5 bases). V was shortened by 4 bases and J by 11 bases, with 27 bases between the two germline ends. This CDR3 has 16 residues. Germline values: CDR1 SGHRS, CDR2 YFSETQ. CDR3: CASSADGGLPLEKAFF. CDR3 coding DNA: TGCGCCAGCAGCGCCGATGGGGGGTTGCCCCTTGAAAAGGCTTTCTTT. Full variable domain (remainder filled in from reference TRBV5-1 and TRBJ1-1): KAGVTQTPRYLIKTRGQQVTLSCSPISGHRSVSWYQQTPGQGLQFLFEYFSETQRNKGNFPGRFSGRQFSNSRSEMNVSTLELGDSALYLCASSADGGLPLEKAFFGQGTRLTVV.

The chain joins TRBV7-9 to TRBJ1-2, with D possibly matching TRBD1 (5 bases). The germline gives CDR1 SEHNR, CDR2 FQNEAQ (reference sequence). Between the trimmed V and J ends, which lost 5 bases and 5 bases, there was a span of 18 bases. The CDR3 length is 15 residues. In nucleotides, the CDR3 is TGTGCCAGCAGCCCGAACCTCCGGGACGGATATGGCTACACCTTC. This encodes CASSPNLRDGYGYTF.

This clone occurred a few times. This chain links TRBV19 with TRBJ2-5, with a weak D call TRBD1 (5 bases). The CDR3 has 16 amino acids. CDR1 and CDR2 from the germline V gene are LNHDA and SQIVND (reference sequence). V was clipped by 5 bases and J by 3 bases, with 19 bases between them. CDR3 sequence: CASSPRALIGEETQYF. The CDR3 DNA reads TGTGCCAGTAGTCCCCGGGCCCTCATAGGGGAAGAGACCCAGTACTTC. The full variable domain, its missing parts supplied by reference TRBV19 and TRBJ2-5, is DGGITQSPKYLFRKEGQNVTLSCEQNLNHDAMYWYRQDPGQGLRLIYYSQIVNDFQKGDIAEGYSVSREKKESFPLTVTSAQKNPTAFYLCASSPRALIGEETQYFGPGTRLLVL.

The chain links TRBV19 to TRBJ2-2, with D unresolved. Germline CDR1 is LNHDA and CDR2 is SQIVND (reference sequence). CDR3 size: 13 residues. The V end was cut by 2 bases, the J end by 6 bases, with 7 bases between. Here the CDR3 reads CASSILDAGELFF. The CDR3 DNA is TGTGCCAGTAGTATACTAGACGCCGGGGAGCTGTTTTTT. Full variable domain (rest looked up from reference TRBV19 and TRBJ2-2): DGGITQSPKYLFRKEGQNVTLSCEQNLNHDAMYWYRQDPGQGLRLIYYSQIVNDFQKGDIAEGYSVSREKKESFPLTVTSAQKNPTAFYLCASSILDAGELFFGEGSRLTVL.

The chain combines TRBV27 with TRBJ2-3; 9 nucleotides line up with TRBD2. The germline gives CDR1 MNHEY, CDR2 SMNVEV (reference sequence). This CDR3 is built from 15 residues. The J segment lost 4 bases and the V segment lost 6 bases, leaving 8 bases of the junction unmatched. CDR3 DNA: TGTGCCAGCAGCGCGCCAGCGGGGGGCGCAGATACGCAGTATTTT. It specifies CASSAPAGGADTQYF.